This T cell receptor beta chain appears in the sequencing data of a study of blood T cell repertoires in COVID-19 (dated by TCRdb to the early 2020s). Background on the whole study: Collaborator samples came from the United States, Italy and Spain and covered acute and convalescent phases of COVID-19. The samples were drawn from the first 160 participants of the ongoing ImmuneRACE study and from some 1,300 subjects provided by 6 global collaborators. Where available, HLA class I and class II types were obtained from metadata supplied by the sample provider rather than from assay-based typing. The repertoires were made available in a free public database intended to serve as a resource for research on the immune response to SARS-CoV-2. The prospective study material was composed of cDNA or gDNA derived from T cells, B-cell-depleted T cells, or PBMCs. Deeply sampled blood TCRbeta repertoires from subjects exposed to, actively infected with, or recovered from COVID-19 were included in the dataset. Sample metadata almost always included a de-identified subject ID, COVID-19 status, age in years and sex. What the work shows at the level of the full study, not this receptor alone: How much clinical and demographic metadata was included differed by source and by participant, and the metadata was provided uncurated.

With regard to this clone: Its target antigen remains unknown. Per-base qualities were not stored, and no clone one base away is much larger.

V loses 9 bases of germline sequence and J loses 0 bases, and the interval between the two ends is 17 bases. CDR1 LNHDA and CDR2 SQIVND are derived from the germline V gene (reference sequence). The cysteine opens and the phenylalanine closes a CDR3 of 15 amino acids. Here the CDR3 DNA is all that survives: 45 bases in frame from base 1. TCRbeta CDR3 regions were amplified from genomic DNA using the immunoSEQ Assay, a bias-controlled multiplex PCR. Concerning the study's data processing: The number of nucleated cells in each sample was estimated by amplification of reference gene primers within the assay. To quantify the absolute abundance of each unique TCRbeta CDR3 rearrangement, sequence reads were collapsed and filtered. Productive Simpson clonality was computed per sample as the square root of Simpson's diversity index over productive rearrangements. This is the immuneACCESS table as TCRdb keeps it, with only in-frame sequences that have V and J called. A part of the clones is gone; compared with another copy, unresolved V genes explain less than half, and the rest is unexplained. The V and J calls and clone size were taken over from that table, and D and trimming were inferred from the DNA. This sample gives around 290,000 clones in total; about nine tenths of them show up just once. Jointly, the top ten make up 2% to 2.5% of the sample.

One collaborating source in Seattle enrolled patients while the patients were actively infected and followed the patients over time throughout the course of disease. Each collaborating institution followed its own protocols to collect whole blood in K2EDTA tubes. For TCRbeta analysis, collaborators shipped samples as frozen whole blood, isolated PBMCs, or DNA extracted from either of those sample types. The source of this sequence is a woman aged 25 to 39 with COVID-19, enrolled during active disease. Sequenced: peripheral blood. The chain is made from TRBV19 and TRBJ1-1; a tentative D call is TRBD1 (5 bases match). The CDR3 sequence is CASYSPGLVNTEAFF. DNA sequence: TGTGCCAGCTATAGTCCGGGACTGGTGAACACTGAAGCTTTCTTT. Where the CDR3 stops, the reference TRBV19 and TRBJ1-1 genes take over; the full variable domain is DGGITQSPKYLFRKEGQNVTLSCEQNLNHDAMYWYRQDPGQGLRLIYYSQIVNDFQKGDIAEGYSVSREKKESFPLTVTSAQKNPTAFYLCASYSPGLVNTEAFFGQGTRLTVV.